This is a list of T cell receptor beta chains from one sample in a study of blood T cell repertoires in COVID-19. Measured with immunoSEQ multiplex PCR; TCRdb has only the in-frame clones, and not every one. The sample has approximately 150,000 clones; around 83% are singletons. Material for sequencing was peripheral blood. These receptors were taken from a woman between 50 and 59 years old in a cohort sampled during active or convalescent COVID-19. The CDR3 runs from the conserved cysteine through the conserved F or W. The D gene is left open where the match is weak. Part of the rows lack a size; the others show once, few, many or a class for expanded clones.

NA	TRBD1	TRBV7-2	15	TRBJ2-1	TGTGCCAGCAGCTTCAGATCAGGGGGAAGTGGTGAGCAGTTCTTC	CASSFRSGGSGEQFF
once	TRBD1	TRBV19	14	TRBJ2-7	TGTGCCAGTAGCTTTTCCGGGACAGGGAACGAGCAGTACTTC	CASSFSGTGNEQYF
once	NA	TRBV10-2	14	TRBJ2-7	TGCGCCAGCGGGGAGCCGACATCTGTCAGCGAGCAGTACTTC	CASGEPTSVSEQYF
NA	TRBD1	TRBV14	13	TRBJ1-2	TGTGCCAGCAGCCCGGGACAGGACTATGGCTACACCTTC	CASSPGQDYGYTF
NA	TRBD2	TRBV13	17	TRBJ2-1	TGTGCCAGCAGCTTAGAATCGGGGGGGCCCTCCCTAAAGGAGCAGTTCTTC	CASSLESGGPSLKEQFF
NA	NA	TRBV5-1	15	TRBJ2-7	TGCGCCAGCAGCACGGAGGGGCAGGGAGCCCACGAGCAGTACTTC	CASSTEGQGAHEQYF
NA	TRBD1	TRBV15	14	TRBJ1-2	TGTGCCACCAGCCGGGACAGGTCCGGCTATGGCTACACCTTC	CATSRDRSGYGYTF
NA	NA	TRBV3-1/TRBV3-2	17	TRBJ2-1	TGTGCCAGCAGCCAACAAACCGGGACTCGATCCTACAATGAGCAGTTCTTC	CASSQQTGTRSYNEQFF
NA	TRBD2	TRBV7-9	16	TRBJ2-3	TGTGCCATCTCAAGGACTAGCGGGGATCCCACAGATACGCAGTATTTT	CAISRTSGDPTDTQYF
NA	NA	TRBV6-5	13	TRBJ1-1	TGTGCCAGCACGAAGACACCGAACACTGAAGCTTTCTTT	CASTKTPNTEAFF
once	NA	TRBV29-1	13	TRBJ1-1	TGCAGCGTTTCCAGCGATATGAACACTGAAGCTTTCTTT	CSVSSDMNTEAFF
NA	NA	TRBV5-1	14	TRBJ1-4	TGCGCCAGCAGCCCCGGGGGGCCAGGGGAAAAACTGTTTTTT	CASSPGGPGEKLFF
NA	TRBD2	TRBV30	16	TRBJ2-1	TGTGCCTGGAGTTCCCCGGCCAGCGGGGGGGCGATTGAGCAGTTCTTC	CAWSSPASGGAIEQFF
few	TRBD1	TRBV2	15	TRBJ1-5	TGTGCCAGCAGACAGGGGGCCTCGAGCAATCAGCCCCAGCATTTT	CASRQGASSNQPQHF
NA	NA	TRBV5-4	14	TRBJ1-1	TGTGCCAGCAGCTTCGACAGCATGAACACTGAAGCTTTCTTT	CASSFDSMNTEAFF
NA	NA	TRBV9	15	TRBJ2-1	TGTGCCAGCAGCGTAGCAGGGGGGCGGTACAATGAGCAGTTCTTC	CASSVAGGRYNEQFF
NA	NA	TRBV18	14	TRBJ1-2	TGTGCCAGCTCACCACTTCTACAGGGTGATGGCTACACCTTC	CASSPLLQGDGYTF
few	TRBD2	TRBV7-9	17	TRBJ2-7	TGTGCCAGCAGCTTAGGGAGCAGCGGGGGGGCCGGCTACGAGCAGTACTTC	CASSLGSSGGAGYEQYF
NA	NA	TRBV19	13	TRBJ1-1	TGTGCCAGTAGGGGCTTGCAGGGTACTGAAGCTTTCTTT	CASRGLQGTEAFF
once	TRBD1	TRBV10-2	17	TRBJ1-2	TGCGCCAGCAGGGATGGGACAGGACGGGTATATGGCTATGGCTACACCTTC	CASRDGTGRVYGYGYTF
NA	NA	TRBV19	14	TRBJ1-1	TGTGCCAGTAGTATTACAGGGTTGAGGACTGAAGCTTTCTTT	CASSITGLRTEAFF
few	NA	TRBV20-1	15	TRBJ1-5	TGCAGTGCTAGTCCGGGAACCGCGCAGAGTCAGCCCCAGCATTTT	CSASPGTAQSQPQHF
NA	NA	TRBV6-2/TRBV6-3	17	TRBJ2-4	TGTGCCAGCAGTTACTCGAGGGGCGGAAGGGAGGATGACATTCAGTACTTC	CASSYSRGGREDDIQYF
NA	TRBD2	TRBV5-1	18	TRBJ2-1	TGCGCCAGCAGCGCCCAGACTAGCGGGGGGTATACCTACAATGAGCAGTTCTTC	CASSAQTSGGYTYNEQFF
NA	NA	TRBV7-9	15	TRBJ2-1	TGTGCCAGCAGCTTCAACAGTGTCGGCAGGAATGAGCAGTTCTTC	CASSFNSVGRNEQFF
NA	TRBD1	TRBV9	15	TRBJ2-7	TGTGCCAGCAGCGTAGACCCTGGACAGGTCTACGAGCAGTACTTC	CASSVDPGQVYEQYF
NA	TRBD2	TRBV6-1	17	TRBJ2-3	TGTGCCAGCAGTGAGCGGGGGAGGACTAGTCGATCAGATACGCAGTATTTT	CASSERGRTSRSDTQYF
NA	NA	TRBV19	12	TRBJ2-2	TGTGCGAGTACGGTTAACACCGGGGAGCTGTTTTTT	CASTVNTGELFF
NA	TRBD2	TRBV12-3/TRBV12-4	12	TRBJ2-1	TGTGCCAGCAGCCCACTAGCGGGTGAGCAGTTCTTC	CASSPLAGEQFF
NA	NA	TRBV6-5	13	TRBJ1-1	TGTGCCAGCCTCATCAGGGGGAACACTGAAGCTTTCTTT	CASLIRGNTEAFF
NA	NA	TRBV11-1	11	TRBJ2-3	TGTGCCAGCAGTGGGGCTCGTGCGCAGTATTTT	CASSGARAQYF
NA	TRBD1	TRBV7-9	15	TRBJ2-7	TGTGCCAGCAGCCCCGCCGGGACAGCGGCCTACGAGCAGTACTTC	CASSPAGTAAYEQYF
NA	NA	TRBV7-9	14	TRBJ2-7	TGTGCCAGCAGCTTAGTCGGGGGAACCTACGAGCAGTACTTC	CASSLVGGTYEQYF
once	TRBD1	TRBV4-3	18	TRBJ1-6	TGCGCCAGCAGCCGATCTCTCCTACTGGGACAGGTTAATTCACCCCTCCACTTT	CASSRSLLLGQVNSPLHF
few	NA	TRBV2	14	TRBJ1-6	TGTGCCAGCAGCGGAGGCTCCTATAATTCACCCCTCCACTTT	CASSGGSYNSPLHF
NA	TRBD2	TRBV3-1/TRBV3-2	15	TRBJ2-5	TGTGCCAGCAGCCAAGTAGCGGGGGGGCTTAAGACCCAGTACTTC	CASSQVAGGLKTQYF
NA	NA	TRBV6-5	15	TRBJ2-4	TGTGCCAGCAGGAGTCAACCCTTAGCCAAAAACATTCAGTACTTC	CASRSQPLAKNIQYF
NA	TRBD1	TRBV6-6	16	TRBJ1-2	TGTGCCAGCAGATCCGGGACAGGGGGAAGGGACTATGGCTACACCTTC	CASRSGTGGRDYGYTF
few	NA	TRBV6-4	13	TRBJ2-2	TGTGCCAGCAGTGGGGGCAACACCGGGGAGCTGTTTTTT	CASSGGNTGELFF
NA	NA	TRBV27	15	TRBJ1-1	TGTGCCAGCAGTTTAAGTTGGACAGTAGGGCCTGAAGCTTTCTTT	CASSLSWTVGPEAFF
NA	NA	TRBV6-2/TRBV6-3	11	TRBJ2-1	TGTGCCAGCAGTAGAGGACAGTCTGAGTTCTTC	CASSRGQSEFF
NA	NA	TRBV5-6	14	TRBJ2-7	TGTGCCAGCAGCACCCCTCCTAACTCCTACGAGCAGTACTTC	CASSTPPNSYEQYF
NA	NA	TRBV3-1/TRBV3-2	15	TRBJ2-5	TGTGCCAGCAGCCAAGAAGGGGGCGGGGGGAAGACCCAGTACTTC	CASSQEGGGGKTQYF
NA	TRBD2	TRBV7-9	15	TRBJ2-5	TGTGCCAGCAGTCAGCGGGGGGCATGGGGAGAGACCCAGTACTTC	CASSQRGAWGETQYF
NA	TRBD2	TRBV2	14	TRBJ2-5	TGTGCCAGCAGTCTCGGGACTAGCGGGGAGTCCCAGTACTTC	CASSLGTSGESQYF
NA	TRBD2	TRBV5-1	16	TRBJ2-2	TGCGCCAGCAGCCCGGGACTAGCGGGGAACACCGGGGAGCTGTTTTTT	CASSPGLAGNTGELFF
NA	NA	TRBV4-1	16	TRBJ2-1	TGCGCCAGCAGCCCCCTGGGGGCAGGGAGTGGTAGTGAGCAGTTCTTC	CASSPLGAGSGSEQFF
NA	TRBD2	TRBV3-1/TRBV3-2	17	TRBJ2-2	TGTGCCAGCAGCCGGCGGACTAGCGGGGGGCGTAGCGGGGAGCTGTTTTTT	CASSRRTSGGRSGELFF
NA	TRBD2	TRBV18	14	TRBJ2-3	TGTGCCAGCTCCGGGGGGACGGGGACAGATACGCAGTATTTT	CASSGGTGTDTQYF
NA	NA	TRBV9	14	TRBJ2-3	TGTGCCAGCAGCCTAGACAGGCTCACAGATACGCAGTATTTT	CASSLDRLTDTQYF
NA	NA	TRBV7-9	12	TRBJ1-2	TGTGCCAGCAGCCAGGACAGCTATGGCTACACCTTC	CASSQDSYGYTF
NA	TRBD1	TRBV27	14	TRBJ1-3	TGTGCCAGCGGCCAGACAGGGTGGGGAAACACCATATATTTT	CASGQTGWGNTIYF
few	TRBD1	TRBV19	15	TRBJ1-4	TGTGCCAGTAGTATAGGACAGGGATTCGGTGAAAAACTGTTTTTT	CASSIGQGFGEKLFF
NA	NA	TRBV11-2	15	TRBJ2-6	TGTGCCAGCAGCTCCCGGCTTGGGGGAGGTAACGTCCTGACTTTC	CASSSRLGGGNVLTF
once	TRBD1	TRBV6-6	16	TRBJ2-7	TGTGCCAGCAGTTCCAACCGGGACAGGGGGGAGGACGAGCAGTACTTC	CASSSNRDRGEDEQYF
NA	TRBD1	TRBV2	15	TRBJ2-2	TGTGCCAGCATAGGGGGGACAGGGAGAACCGGGGAGCTGTTTTTT	CASIGGTGRTGELFF
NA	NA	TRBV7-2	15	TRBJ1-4	TGTGCCAGCAGCTTAGTTAAGGGGTTAGGCGAAAAACTGTTTTTT	CASSLVKGLGEKLFF
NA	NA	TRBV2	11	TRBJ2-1	TGTGCCAGCAGTCTTGGGGCAGAGCAGTTCTTC	CASSLGAEQFF
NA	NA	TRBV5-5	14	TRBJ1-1	TGTGCCAGCAGCCGGAACAGAATGAACACTGAAGCTTTCTTT	CASSRNRMNTEAFF
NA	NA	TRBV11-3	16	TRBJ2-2	TGTGCCAGCAGCTTGGGGGCAGGGGCGAACACCGGGGAGCTGTTTTTT	CASSLGAGANTGELFF